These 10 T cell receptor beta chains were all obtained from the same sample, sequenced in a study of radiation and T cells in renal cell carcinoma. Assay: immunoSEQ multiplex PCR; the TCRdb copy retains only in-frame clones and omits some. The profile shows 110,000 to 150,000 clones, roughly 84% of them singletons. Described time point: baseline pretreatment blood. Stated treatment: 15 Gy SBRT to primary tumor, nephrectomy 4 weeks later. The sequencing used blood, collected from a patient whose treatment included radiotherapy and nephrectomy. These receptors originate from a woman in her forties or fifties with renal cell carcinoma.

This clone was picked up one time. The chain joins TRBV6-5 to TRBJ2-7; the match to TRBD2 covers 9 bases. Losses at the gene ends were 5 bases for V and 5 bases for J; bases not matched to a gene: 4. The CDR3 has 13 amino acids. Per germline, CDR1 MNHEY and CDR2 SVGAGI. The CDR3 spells CASSQGLAHEQYF. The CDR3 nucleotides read TGTGCCAGCAGTCAGGGACTAGCCCACGAGCAGTACTTC.

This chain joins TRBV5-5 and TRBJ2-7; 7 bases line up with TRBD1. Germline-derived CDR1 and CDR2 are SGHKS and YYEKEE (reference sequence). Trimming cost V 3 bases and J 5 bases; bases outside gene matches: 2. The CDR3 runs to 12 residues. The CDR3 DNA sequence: TGTGCCAGCAGCTCGACAGGGAACGAGCAGTACTTC. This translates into CASSSTGNEQYF.

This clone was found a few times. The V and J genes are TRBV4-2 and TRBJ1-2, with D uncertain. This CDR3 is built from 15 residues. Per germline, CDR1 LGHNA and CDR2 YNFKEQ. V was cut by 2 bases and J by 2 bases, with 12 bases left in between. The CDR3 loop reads CASSQLRAGNYGYTF. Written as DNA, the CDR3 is TGTGCCAGCAGCCAACTTAGAGCGGGGAACTATGGCTACACCTTC.

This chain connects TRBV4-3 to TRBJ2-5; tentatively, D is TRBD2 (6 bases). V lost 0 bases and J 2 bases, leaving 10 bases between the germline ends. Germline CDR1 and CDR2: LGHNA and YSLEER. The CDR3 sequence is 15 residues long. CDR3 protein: CASSQDGDSQETQYF. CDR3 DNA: TGCGCCAGCAGCCAAGATGGGGACTCGCAAGAGACCCAGTACTTC.

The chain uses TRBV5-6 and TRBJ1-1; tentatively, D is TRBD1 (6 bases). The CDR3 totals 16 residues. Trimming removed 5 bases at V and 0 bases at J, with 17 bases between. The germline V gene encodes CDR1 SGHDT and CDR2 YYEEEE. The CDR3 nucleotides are TGTGCCAGCAGTGGGACCACCGGGACAATGAACACTGAAGCTTTCTTT. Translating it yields CASSGTTGTMNTEAFF.

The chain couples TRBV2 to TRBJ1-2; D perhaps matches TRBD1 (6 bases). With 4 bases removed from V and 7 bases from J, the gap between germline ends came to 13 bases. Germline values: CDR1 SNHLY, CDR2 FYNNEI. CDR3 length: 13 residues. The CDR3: CASSATGTSGYTF. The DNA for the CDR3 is TGTGCCAGCAGTGCTACAGGGACCTCTGGCTACACCTTC.

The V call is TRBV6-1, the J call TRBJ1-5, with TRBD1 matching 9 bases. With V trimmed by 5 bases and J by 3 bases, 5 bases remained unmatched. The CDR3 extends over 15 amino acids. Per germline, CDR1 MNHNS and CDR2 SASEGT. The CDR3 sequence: CASSSRQGVNQPQHF. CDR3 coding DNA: TGTGCCAGCAGTTCGAGACAGGGGGTCAATCAGCCCCAGCATTTT.

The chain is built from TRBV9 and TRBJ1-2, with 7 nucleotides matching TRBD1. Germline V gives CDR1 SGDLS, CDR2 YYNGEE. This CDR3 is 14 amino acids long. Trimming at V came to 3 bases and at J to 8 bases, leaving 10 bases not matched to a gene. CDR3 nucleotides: TGTGCCAGCAGCGCGGGACAGCTCACCACAGGCTACACCTTC. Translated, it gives CASSAGQLTTGYTF.

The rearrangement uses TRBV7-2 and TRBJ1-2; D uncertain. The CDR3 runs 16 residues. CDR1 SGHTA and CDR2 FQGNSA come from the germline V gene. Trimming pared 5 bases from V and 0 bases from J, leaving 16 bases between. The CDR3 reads CASSPEGLKANYGYTF. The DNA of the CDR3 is TGTGCCAGCAGCCCCGAGGGATTGAAGGCTAACTATGGCTACACCTTC.

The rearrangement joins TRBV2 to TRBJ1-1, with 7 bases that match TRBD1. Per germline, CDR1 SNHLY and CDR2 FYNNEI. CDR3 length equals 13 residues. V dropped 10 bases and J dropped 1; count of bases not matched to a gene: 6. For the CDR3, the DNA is TGTGCCACCTCCGGGACAGCGAACACTGAAGCTTTCTTT. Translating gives CATSGTANTEAFF. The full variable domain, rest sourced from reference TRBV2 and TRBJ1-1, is EPEVTQTPSHQVTQMGQEVILRCVPISNHLYFYWYRQILGQKVEFLVSFYNNEISEKSEIFDDQFSVERPDGSNFTLKIRSTKLEDSAMYFCATSGTANTEAFFGQGTRLTVV.